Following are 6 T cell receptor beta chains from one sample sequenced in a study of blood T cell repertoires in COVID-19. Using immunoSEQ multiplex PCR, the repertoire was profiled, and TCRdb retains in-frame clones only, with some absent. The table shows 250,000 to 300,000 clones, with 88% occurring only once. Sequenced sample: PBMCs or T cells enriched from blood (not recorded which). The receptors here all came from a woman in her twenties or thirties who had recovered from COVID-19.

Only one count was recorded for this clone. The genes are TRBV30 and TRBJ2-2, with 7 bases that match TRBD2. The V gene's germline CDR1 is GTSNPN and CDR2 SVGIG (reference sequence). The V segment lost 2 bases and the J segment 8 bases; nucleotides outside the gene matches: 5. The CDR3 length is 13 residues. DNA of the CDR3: TGTGCCTGGAGTAGACTAGCCGGGGGGGAGCTGTTTTTT. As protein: CAWSRLAGGELFF.

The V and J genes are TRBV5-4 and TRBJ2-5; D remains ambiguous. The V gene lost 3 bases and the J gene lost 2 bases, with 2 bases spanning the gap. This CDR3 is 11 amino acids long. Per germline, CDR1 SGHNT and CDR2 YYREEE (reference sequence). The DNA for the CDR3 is TGTGCCAGCAGCTCTCAAGAGACCCAGTACTTC. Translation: CASSSQETQYF.

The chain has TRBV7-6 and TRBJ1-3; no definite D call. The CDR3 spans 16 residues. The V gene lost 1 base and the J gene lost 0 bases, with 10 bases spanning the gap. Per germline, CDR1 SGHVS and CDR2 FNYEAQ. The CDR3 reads CASSLEGDLSGNTIYF. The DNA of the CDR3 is TGTGCCAGCAGCTTAGAGGGAGACCTCTCTGGAAACACCATATATTTT.

CDR3 in amino acids: CAITGQGYYGYTF. Here the CDR3 DNA reads TGTGCCATCACCGGACAGGGTTACTATGGCTACACCTTC. The rearrangement uses TRBV10-3 and TRBJ1-2; 8 nucleotides align to TRBD1. The V segment lost 7 bases and the J segment 3 bases; nucleotides outside the gene matches: 4. CDR3 size: 13 residues. Germline V gene data show CDR1 as ENHRY and CDR2 as SYGVKD.

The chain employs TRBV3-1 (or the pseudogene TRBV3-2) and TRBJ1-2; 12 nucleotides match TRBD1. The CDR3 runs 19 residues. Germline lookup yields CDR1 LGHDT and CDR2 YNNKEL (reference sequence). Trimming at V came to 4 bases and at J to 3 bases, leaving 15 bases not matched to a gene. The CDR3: CASSLSPGQGASTDYGYTF. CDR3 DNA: TGTGCCAGCAGCCTATCTCCGGGACAGGGGGCATCAACCGACTATGGCTACACCTTC.

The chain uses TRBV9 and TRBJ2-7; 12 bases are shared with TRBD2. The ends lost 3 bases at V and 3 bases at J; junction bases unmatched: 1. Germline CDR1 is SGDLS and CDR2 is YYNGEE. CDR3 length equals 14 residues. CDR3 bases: TGTGCCAGCAGCGAGGGACTAGCGGGCTACGAGCAGTACTTC. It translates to CASSEGLAGYEQYF.